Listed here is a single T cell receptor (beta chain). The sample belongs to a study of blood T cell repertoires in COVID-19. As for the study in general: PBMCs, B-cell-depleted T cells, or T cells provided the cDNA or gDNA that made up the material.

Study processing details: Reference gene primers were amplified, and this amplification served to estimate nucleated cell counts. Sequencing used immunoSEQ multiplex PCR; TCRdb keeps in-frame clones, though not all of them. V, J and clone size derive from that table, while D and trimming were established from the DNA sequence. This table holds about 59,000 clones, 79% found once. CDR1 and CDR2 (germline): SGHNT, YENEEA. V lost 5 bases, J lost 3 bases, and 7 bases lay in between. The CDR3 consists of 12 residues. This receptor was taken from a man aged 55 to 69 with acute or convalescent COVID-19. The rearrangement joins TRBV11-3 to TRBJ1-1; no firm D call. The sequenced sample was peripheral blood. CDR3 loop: CASSAGDTEAFF. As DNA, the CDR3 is TGTGCCAGCAGCGCCGGGGACACTGAAGCTTTCTTT.